This TCR beta chain was captured in a study of blood T cell repertoires in COVID-19 (dated by TCRdb to between 2020 and 2021). Broadly, across the study: Samples covering the acute and convalescent phases of COVID-19 were provided by collaborators in the United States, Italy and Spain. The dataset comprised deeply sampled blood TCRbeta repertoires from subjects exposed to, actively infected with, or recovered from COVID-19. HLA class I and class II types, where available, came from metadata supplied by the sample provider rather than from assay-based typing. Nearly every sample came with metadata listing a de-identified subject ID, COVID-19 status, age in years and sex. The material from the prospective study consisted of cDNA or gDNA derived from T cells, B-cell-depleted T cells, or PBMCs. The repertoires were made available in a free public database intended to serve as a resource for research on the immune response to SARS-CoV-2. Samples were obtained from the ongoing ImmuneRACE study (first 160 participants) and from 1,200 or so subjects provided by 6 global collaborators.

General findings and caveats noted by the study authors: How much clinical and demographic metadata was included differed by source and by participant, and the metadata was provided uncurated.

The collaborating institutions used their own protocols to collect whole blood in K2EDTA tubes. Collaborator samples were shipped for TCRbeta analysis as frozen whole blood, isolated PBMCs, or DNA extracted from either sample type. Inclusive of the bounding cysteine and phenylalanine, the CDR3 is 14 residues long. Solely the CDR3 DNA is kept, with 42 bases framed from the first base. CDR1 SNHLY and CDR2 FYNNEI were looked up in the germline V gene. A distance of 12 bases separates the germline ends of V and J, which lose 3 bases and 4 bases respectively. To note about this clone: It has no known antigen specificity. Per-nucleotide qualities are absent, and no much larger clonotype sits a single base away.

TCRbeta CDR3 regions were amplified from genomic DNA using the immunoSEQ Assay, a bias-controlled multiplex PCR. The authors' pipeline ran thus. The number of nucleated cells in each sample was estimated by amplification of reference gene primers within the assay. To quantify the absolute abundance of each unique TCRbeta CDR3 rearrangement, sequence reads were collapsed and filtered. For each sample, productive Simpson clonality was calculated as the square root of Simpson's diversity index across productive rearrangements. TCRdb obtained this table from immuneACCESS and retained in-frame rearrangements with V and J assigned. These tables miss some clones; where compared with another copy, unresolved V genes account for less than half of the shortfall, and the remainder is unexplained. Clonal size and the V and J genes are those of that table, whereas D and trimming came from the DNA. Present in this sample are fewer than 250,000 clones, around 80% of which were seen just once. Less than 6.5% of the sample lies in the top ten.

The clonotype was recovered from a human donor in a cohort sampled during active COVID-19. The sequence joins TRBV2 to TRBJ2-5; matching of 6 bases hints at TRBD1 as the D gene. Sequenced input: peripheral blood. The CDR3 region has the sequence CASSEQDSRETQYF. The DNA sequence reads TGTGCCAGCAGTGAGCAGGACAGCAGAGAGACCCAGTACTTC.